The clone carrying this TCR beta chain was found once. Its target is not known. Clones were read by immunoSEQ multiplex PCR, and TCRdb kept only the in-frame ones, dropping some. The sample holds under 65,000 clones, around 87% seen once. This sample was included in a study of PD-1 blockade in classical Hodgkin lymphoma. Study findings and constraints: Baseline TCR diversity was reportedly lower in newly diagnosed patients than healthy donors.

Germline V CDR1 and CDR2: SNHLY, FYNNEI. Trimming removed 6 bases from V and 7 bases from J, with 22 bases in between. The CDR3 is 16 amino acids. Every one of the patients relapsed after autologous stem cell transplantation (brentuximab vedotin exposure was variable). The source was peripheral blood mononuclear cells (PBMCs), collected at baseline. This TCR derives from a human donor with classical Hodgkin lymphoma. This chain uses TRBV2 with TRBJ1-5; D might be TRBD1 (5 bases). CDR3 nucleotide sequence: TGTGCCAGCAGCGGTATCGGTCAGGGCCCCGGACAGCCCCAGCATTTT. Translating it yields CASSGIGQGPGQPQHF.